This TCR beta chain was captured by sequencing in a study of blood T cell repertoires in COVID-19. Across the whole study: Sources were T cells, B-cell-depleted T cells, or PBMCs; the material itself was cDNA or gDNA.

This clone was counted between two and nine times. The protocol was immunoSEQ multiplex PCR, while the TCRdb copy is restricted to in-frame clones and leaves out a portion. The sample carries around 280,000 clones, 70% to 90% recorded once. The V gene end was trimmed by 2 bases and the J gene end by 5 bases; junction bases not matched to a gene: 5. The CDR3 length is 16 residues. The germline CDR1 and CDR2 sequences are MGHRA and YSYEKL. The rearrangement joins TRBV4-1 to TRBJ2-2, with 10 positions matching TRBD2. This TCR derives from a woman between 45 and 65 years old with active or convalescent COVID-19. The specimen was peripheral blood. The CDR3 nucleotides read TGCGCCAGCAGCCAACGTAGCGGGAGGAGTACCGGGGAGCTGTTTTTT. It yields the protein CASSQRSGRSTGELFF.